The 5 T cell receptor beta chains below come from one sample, sequenced in a study of response to subunit inactivated influenza vaccine. TCRdb re-called the RT-PCR reads with MiXCR, one entry per CDR3 protein. The table records roughly 570,000 distinct CDR3 sequences, 13% to 15% of them present only once. The sequencing here drew on PBMCs from blood, taken 11 to 12 days after vaccination. The receptors shown here come from a man aged 50 or older who received an inactivated influenza vaccine.

V usage is TRBV20-1 and J usage is TRBJ2-5; the D gene could be TRBD1 or TRBD2 (5 bases each). Germline values: CDR1 DFQATT, CDR2 SNEGSKA (reference sequence). Trimming removed 4 bases at V and 2 bases at J, with 29 bases between. The CDR3 is 19 amino acids. The CDR3 spells CSAIGLGVAAEARQETQYF. The CDR3 DNA is TGCAGTGCTATAGGGTTGGGGGTTGCGGCGGAAGCCCGTCAAGAGACCCAGTACTTC.

J is TRBJ2-5 and V is TRBV6-2 or TRBV6-3, with D maybe TRBD1 (6 bases). The CDR3 length is 14 residues. V lost 2 bases to trimming and J lost 3 bases, with 10 bases between them. Germline-derived CDR1 and CDR2 are MNHEY and SVGEGT. DNA for the CDR3: TGTGCCAGCAGTTACGGGTCAGGGGAAGAGACCCAGTACTTC. It is translated as CASSYGSGEETQYF.

The rearrangement uses TRBV24-1 and TRBJ2-3, with D perhaps TRBD2 (6 bases). The CDR3 is 13 residues long. From germline, CDR1 is KGHDR and CDR2 SFDVKD. Trimming took off 6 bases at V and 4 bases at J, with 10 bases between the two ends. The CDR3 loop is CATSFGSADTQYF. CDR3 DNA sequence: TGTGCCACCAGTTTCGGGAGCGCAGATACGCAGTATTTT.

This clonotype was counted a few times. The chain links TRBV5-5 to TRBJ2-2; D is undetermined. Germline V lookup: CDR1 SGHKS, CDR2 YYEKEE (reference sequence). This CDR3 region has 15 residues. V shed 6 bases and J shed 2 bases, with 14 bases lying between them. Written as DNA, the CDR3 is TGTGCCAGCACCCTGTCTTACGGTAACACCGGGGAGCTGTTTTTT. This codes for CASTLSYGNTGELFF.

The chain carries TRBV20-1 and TRBJ2-5; D remains unclear. The CDR3 is 15 residues long. Deletions cut 5 bases from V and 2 bases from J, with 18 bases between. Germline CDR1 DFQATT, CDR2 SNEGSKA (reference sequence). The DNA of the CDR3 is TGCAGTGCTCCCGAAATTGAGCACTCACAAGAGACCCAGTACTTC. It translates to CSAPEIEHSQETQYF.